The 7 T cell receptor beta chains reported below all come from one sample, sequenced in a study of molecular identifiers for immune sequencing clone quantification. TCRdb used MiXCR to reprocess the PCR reads, holding one entry per CDR3 protein. This repertoire shows tens of thousands of distinct CDR3 sequences, under 20% found once; its top ten account for over 1.1%. Sequenced input: naive CD8+ T cells from blood, with Jurkat cell RNA spiked in. Subset indicated: FACS-sorted CD8+CD4-CCR7+CD45RA+ naive T cells. The receptors here all came from a human donor in good health. Some libraries in this study had Jurkat cell RNA spiked in.

To note about this clonotype: A much larger clone is a single base away; this may be a read error. J is TRBJ1-5 and V is TRBV2; possible D gene TRBD1, 5 bases. In germline, CDR1 is SNHLY, CDR2 FYNNEI. CDR3 length equals 14 residues. In DNA, the CDR3 is TGTGCCAGCAGTGAAGAGGGGAAACCCCAGCCCCAGCGTTTT. Its translation is CASSEEGKPQPQRF.

This clonotype was seen at least ten times. The chain uses TRBV3-1 and TRBJ1-1; D is unclear. The germline gives CDR1 LGHDT, CDR2 YNNKEL (reference sequence). The CDR3 loop spans 16 amino acids. Trimming took off 1 base at V and 3 bases at J, with 15 bases between the two ends. CDR3 DNA sequence: TGTGCCAGCAGCCAAGCCTTCATCACCCTGGACACTGAAGCTTTCTTT. Its protein product is CASSQAFITLDTEAFF.

Many counts were recorded for this clonotype. The chain's CDR3 is CASRPGQGVLQGTEAFF. The CDR3 DNA is TGTGCCAGCAGACCGGGACAGGGGGTTTTACAAGGCACTGAAGCTTTCTTT. The rearrangement joins TRBV11-2 to TRBJ1-1; TRBD1 agrees at 11 bases. The CDR3 extends over 17 amino acids. J lost 4 bases, V lost 6 bases, and 13 bases had no gene match. Looked up from germline, CDR1 is SGHAT and CDR2 is FQNNGV.

Comments on this clonotype: A much larger clone differs by one base, so this may be a read error. The chain employs TRBV6-1 and TRBJ2-5, with D uncertain. Trimming removed 2 bases from V and 9 bases from J, with 16 bases in between. This CDR3 is built from 14 residues. The germline gives CDR1 MNHNS, CDR2 SASEGT. The CDR3 protein is CASSESGAGASQYF. The CDR3 nucleotides are TGTGCCAGCAGTGAAAGTGGAGCCGGTGCGTCCCAGTACTTC.

This clonotype was seen more than once but under ten times. The chain uses TRBV7-9 and TRBJ1-4, with D possibly matching TRBD1 (6 bases). CDR1 is SEHNR and CDR2 is FQNEAQ in the germline V gene (reference sequence). The CDR3 has 15 amino acids. Deletions cut 5 bases from V and 8 bases from J, with 18 bases between. CDR3 region: CASSHRDTLAEKLFF. The CDR3 coding sequence is TGTGCCAGCAGCCACCGGGACACCCTGGCCGAAAAACTGTTTTTT.

Comment on this clonotype: This could be a read error, since a much larger clone is one nucleotide away. The V and J genes are TRBV27 and TRBJ1-1, with D perhaps matching TRBD1 (5 bases). The CDR3 has 12 amino acids. Germline V lookup: CDR1 MNHEY, CDR2 SMNVEV (reference sequence). The CDR3 sequence: CASSLLRGEALF. The CDR3 DNA reads as TGTGCCAGCAGTTTATTGAGAGGGGAAGCTCTCTTT.

The chain combines TRBV6-1 with TRBJ2-1; 9 bases agree with TRBD2. The V gene's germline CDR1 is MNHNS and CDR2 SASEGT. CDR3 length equals 20 residues. V lost 6 bases to trimming and J lost 3 bases; unmatched junction nucleotides: 21. CDR3 sequence reads: CASSLPYRSGSRKYYNEQFF. In DNA, the CDR3 is TGTGCCAGCAGCCTACCTTACCGTAGCGGGAGCCGAAAATACTACAATGAGCAGTTCTTC.